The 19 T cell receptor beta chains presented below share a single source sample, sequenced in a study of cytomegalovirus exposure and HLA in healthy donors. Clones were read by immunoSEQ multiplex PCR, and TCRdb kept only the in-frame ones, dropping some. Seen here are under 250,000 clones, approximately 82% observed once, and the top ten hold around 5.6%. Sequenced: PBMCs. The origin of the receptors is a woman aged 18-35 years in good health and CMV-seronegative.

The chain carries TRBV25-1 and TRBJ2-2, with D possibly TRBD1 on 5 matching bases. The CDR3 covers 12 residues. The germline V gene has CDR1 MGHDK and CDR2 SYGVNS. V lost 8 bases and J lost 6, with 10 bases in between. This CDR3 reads CASGAAPGELFF. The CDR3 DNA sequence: TGTGCCAGCGGGGCAGCCCCCGGGGAGCTGTTTTTT.

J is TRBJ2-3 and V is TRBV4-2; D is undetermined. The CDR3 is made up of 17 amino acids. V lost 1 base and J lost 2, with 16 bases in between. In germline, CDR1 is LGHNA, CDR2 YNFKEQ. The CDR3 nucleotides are TGTGCCAGCAGCCAAGGCCACGGTGCCTCGAACACAGATACGCAGTATTTT. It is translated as CASSQGHGASNTDTQYF.

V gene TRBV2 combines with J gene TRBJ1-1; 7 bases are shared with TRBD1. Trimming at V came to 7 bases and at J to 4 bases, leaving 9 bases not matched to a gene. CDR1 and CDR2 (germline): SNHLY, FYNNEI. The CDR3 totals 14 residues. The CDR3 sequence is CASTGGFLATEAFF. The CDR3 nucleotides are TGTGCCAGCACAGGGGGGTTCCTGGCCACTGAAGCTTTCTTT.

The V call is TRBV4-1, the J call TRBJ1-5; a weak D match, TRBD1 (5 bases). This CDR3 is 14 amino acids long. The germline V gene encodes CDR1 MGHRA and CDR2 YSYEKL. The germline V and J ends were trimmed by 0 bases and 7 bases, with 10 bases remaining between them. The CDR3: CASSQDGRVQPQHF. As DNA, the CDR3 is TGCGCCAGCAGCCAAGACGGCAGGGTGCAGCCCCAGCATTTT.

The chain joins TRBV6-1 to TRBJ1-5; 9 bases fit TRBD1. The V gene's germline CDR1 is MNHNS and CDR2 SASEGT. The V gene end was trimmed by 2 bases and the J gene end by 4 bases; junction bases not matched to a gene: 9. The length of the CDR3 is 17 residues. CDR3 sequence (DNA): TGTGCCAGCAGTGAACCTTTCCGGACAGGGGATAATCAGCCCCAGCATTTT. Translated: CASSEPFRTGDNQPQHF.

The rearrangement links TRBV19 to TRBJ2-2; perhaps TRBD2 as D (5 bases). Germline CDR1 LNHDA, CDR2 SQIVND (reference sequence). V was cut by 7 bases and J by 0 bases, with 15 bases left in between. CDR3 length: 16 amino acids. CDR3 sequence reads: CASTLLAFANTGELFF. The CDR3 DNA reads TGTGCCAGTACCCTTCTAGCCTTTGCGAACACCGGGGAGCTGTTTTTT.

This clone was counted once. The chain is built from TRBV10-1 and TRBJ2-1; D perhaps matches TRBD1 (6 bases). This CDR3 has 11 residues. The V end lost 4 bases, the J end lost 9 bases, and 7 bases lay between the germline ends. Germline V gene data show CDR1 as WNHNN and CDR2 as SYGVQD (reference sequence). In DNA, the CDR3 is TGCGCCAGCAGTGCAGGGGCTGAGCAGTTCTTC. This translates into CASSAGAEQFF.

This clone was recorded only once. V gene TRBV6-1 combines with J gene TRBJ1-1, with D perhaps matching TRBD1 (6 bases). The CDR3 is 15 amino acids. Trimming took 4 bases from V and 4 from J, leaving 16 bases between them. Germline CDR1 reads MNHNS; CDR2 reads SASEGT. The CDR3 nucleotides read TGTGCCAGCAGTGGAGCAGGGGAAGGGAGCACTGAAGCTTTCTTT. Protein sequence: CASSGAGEGSTEAFF.

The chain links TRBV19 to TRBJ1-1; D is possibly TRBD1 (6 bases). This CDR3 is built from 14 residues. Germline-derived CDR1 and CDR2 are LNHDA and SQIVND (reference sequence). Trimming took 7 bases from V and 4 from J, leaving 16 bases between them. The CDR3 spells CASKGGLWSTEAFF. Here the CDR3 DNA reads TGTGCCAGTAAGGGGGGACTTTGGAGCACTGAAGCTTTCTTT. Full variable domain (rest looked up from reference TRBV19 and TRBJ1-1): DGGITQSPKYLFRKEGQNVTLSCEQNLNHDAMYWYRQDPGQGLRLIYYSQIVNDFQKGDIAEGYSVSREKKESFPLTVTSAQKNPTAFYLCASKGGLWSTEAFFGQGTRLTVV.

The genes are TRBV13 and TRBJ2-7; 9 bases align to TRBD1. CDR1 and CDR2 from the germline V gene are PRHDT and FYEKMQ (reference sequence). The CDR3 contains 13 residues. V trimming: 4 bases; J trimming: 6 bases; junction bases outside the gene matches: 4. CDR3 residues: CASSSDRGSEQYF. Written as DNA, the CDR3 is TGTGCCAGCAGCTCGGACAGGGGTTCCGAGCAGTACTTC.

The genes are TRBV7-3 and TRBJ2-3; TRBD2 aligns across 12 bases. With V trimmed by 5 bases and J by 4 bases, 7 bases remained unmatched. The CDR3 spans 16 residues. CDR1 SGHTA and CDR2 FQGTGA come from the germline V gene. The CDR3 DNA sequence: TGTGCCAGCAGCCCGAGGACTAGCGGGGACTCAGATACGCAGTATTTT. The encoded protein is CASSPRTSGDSDTQYF.

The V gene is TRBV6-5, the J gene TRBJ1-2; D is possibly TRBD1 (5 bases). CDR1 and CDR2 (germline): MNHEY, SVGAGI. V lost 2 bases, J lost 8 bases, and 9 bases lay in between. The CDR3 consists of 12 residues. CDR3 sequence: CASSYQGEGYTF. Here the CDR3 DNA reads TGTGCCAGCAGTTACCAGGGAGAGGGCTACACCTTC.

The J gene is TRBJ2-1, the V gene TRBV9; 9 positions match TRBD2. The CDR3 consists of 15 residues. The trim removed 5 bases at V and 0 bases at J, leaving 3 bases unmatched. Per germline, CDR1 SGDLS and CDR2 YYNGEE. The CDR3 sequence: CASSPTSGSYNEQFF. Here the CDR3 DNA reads TGTGCCAGCAGTCCGACTAGCGGCTCCTACAATGAGCAGTTCTTC.

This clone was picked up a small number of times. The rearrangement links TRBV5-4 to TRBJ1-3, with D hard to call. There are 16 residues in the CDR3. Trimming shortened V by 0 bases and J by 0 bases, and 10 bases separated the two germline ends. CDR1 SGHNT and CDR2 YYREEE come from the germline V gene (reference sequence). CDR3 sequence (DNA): TGTGCCAGCAGCTTGGGGACGGAGTCCTCTGGAAACACCATATATTTT. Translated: CASSLGTESSGNTIYF. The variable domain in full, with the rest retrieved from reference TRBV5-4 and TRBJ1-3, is ETGVTQSPTHLIKTRGQQVTLRCSSQSGHNTVSWYQQALGQGPQFIFQYYREEENGRGNFPPRFSGLQFPNYSSELNVNALELDDSALYLCASSLGTESSGNTIYFGEGSWLTVV.

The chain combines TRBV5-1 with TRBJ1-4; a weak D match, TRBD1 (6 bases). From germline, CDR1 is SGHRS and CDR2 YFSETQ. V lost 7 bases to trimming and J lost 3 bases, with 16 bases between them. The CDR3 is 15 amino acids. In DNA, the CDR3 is TGCGCCAGCGCCACAATGACAGGATCTAATGAAAAACTGTTTTTT. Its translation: CASATMTGSNEKLFF.

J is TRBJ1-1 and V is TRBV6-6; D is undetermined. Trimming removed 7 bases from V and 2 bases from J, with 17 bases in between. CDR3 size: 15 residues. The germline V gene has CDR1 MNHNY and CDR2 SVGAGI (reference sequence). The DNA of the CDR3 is TGTGCCAGCATCCCGTTGGAGAAAGGAAACACTGAAGCTTTCTTT. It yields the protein CASIPLEKGNTEAFF.

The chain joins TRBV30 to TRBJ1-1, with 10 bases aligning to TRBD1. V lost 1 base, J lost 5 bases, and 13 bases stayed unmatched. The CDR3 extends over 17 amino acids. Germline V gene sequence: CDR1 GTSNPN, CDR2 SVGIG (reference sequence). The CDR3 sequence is CAWSDGQGVIWDTEAFF. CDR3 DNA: TGTGCCTGGAGTGACGGACAGGGGGTAATTTGGGATACTGAAGCTTTCTTT.

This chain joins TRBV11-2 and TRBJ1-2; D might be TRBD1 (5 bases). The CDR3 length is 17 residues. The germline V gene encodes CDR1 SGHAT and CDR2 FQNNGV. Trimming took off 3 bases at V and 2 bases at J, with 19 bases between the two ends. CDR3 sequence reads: CASSFRPGGDGNYGYTF. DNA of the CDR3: TGTGCCAGCAGCTTCAGGCCTGGGGGGGACGGGAACTATGGCTACACCTTC.

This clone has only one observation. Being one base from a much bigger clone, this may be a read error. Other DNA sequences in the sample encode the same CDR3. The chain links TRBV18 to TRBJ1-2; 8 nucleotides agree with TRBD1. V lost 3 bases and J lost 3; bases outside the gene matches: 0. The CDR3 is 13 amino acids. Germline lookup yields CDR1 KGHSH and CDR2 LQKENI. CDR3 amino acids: CASSPDRDYGYTF. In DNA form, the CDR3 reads TGTGCCAGCTCACCGGACAGGGACTATGGCTACACCTTC.